This entry lists 11 T cell receptor beta chains sequenced from one sample in a study of type 1 regulatory T cells. TCRdb reanalysed the reads using MiXCR and keeps one entry per CDR3 protein. The repertoire has about 42,000 distinct CDR3 sequences, more than 10% of them found once; the top ten carry 6.5% to 9%. Which antigens these TCRs recognize remains unknown. The sequenced sample consisted of cultured non-Tr1 T cells, either the whole culture or a sorted T cell fraction (not recorded which). The source is a human donor in good health.

This chain connects TRBV20-1 to TRBJ2-5; D not resolved. Trimming shortened V by 6 bases and J by 2 bases, and 16 bases separated the two germline ends. Germline assignment: CDR1 DFQATT and CDR2 SNEGSKA (reference sequence). The CDR3 sequence is 14 residues long. The CDR3 reads CSAKGTVGQETQYF. The CDR3, as DNA: TGCAGTGCCAAAGGCACGGTTGGGCAAGAGACCCAGTACTTC.

This clonotype was detected ten times or more. The CDR3 bases are TGCGCCAGCAGCTTGGCCGGGGGCCCAGCCTCCTACGAGCAGTACTTC. As protein: CASSLAGGPASYEQYF. V is TRBV5-1 and J is TRBJ2-7; D may match TRBD1 or TRBD2 (6 bases each). Germline V gene sequence: CDR1 SGHRS, CDR2 YFSETQ. The CDR3 totals 16 residues. The ends were cut back, 0 bases at V and 0 bases at J, with 13 bases in the middle.

This clonotype was counted only a few times. The rearrangement joins TRBV7-8 to TRBJ1-1; D is unclear. Deletions cut 1 base from V and 4 bases from J, with 4 bases between. This CDR3 contains 12 residues. The germline V gene has CDR1 SGHVS and CDR2 FQNEAQ. This CDR3 is CASSLVSTEAFF. The CDR3 region has the DNA TGTGCCAGCAGCTTAGTGAGCACTGAAGCTTTCTTT.

This clonotype occurred a few times. The chain combines TRBV20-1 with TRBJ2-2; no clear D. Germline V gives CDR1 DFQATT, CDR2 SNEGSKA (reference sequence). V was pared by 3 bases and J by 5 bases, with 10 bases between. The CDR3 is made up of 13 amino acids. As DNA, the CDR3 is TGCAGTGCTAGCCCGCAACGGACCGGGGAGCTGTTTTTT. It translates to CSASPQRTGELFF.

This clonotype was seen more than once but under ten times. The CDR3 loop is CSATLRGASYTGELFF. CDR3 bases: TGCAGTGCTACCCTGCGGGGCGCGAGTTACACCGGGGAGCTGTTTTTT. The V call is TRBV20-1, the J call TRBJ2-2; weak D call: TRBD2 (6 bases). CDR1 and CDR2 (germline): DFQATT, SNEGSKA (reference sequence). The CDR3 contains 16 residues. The V end lost 4 bases, the J end lost 3 bases, and 18 bases lay between the germline ends.

CDR3: CASSPRPSGGDEQFF. The CDR3 DNA is TGTGCCAGCTCACCACGCCCCTCGGGGGGCGATGAGCAGTTCTTC. The chain uses TRBV18 and TRBJ2-1, with D possibly matching TRBD2 (7 bases). The CDR3 length is 15 residues. The germline V and J ends were trimmed by 1 base and 8 bases, with 15 bases remaining between them. Germline assignment: CDR1 KGHSH and CDR2 LQKENI.

This clonotype was seen many times. J is TRBJ2-1 and V is TRBV11-3; no definite D call. There are 16 residues in the CDR3. Trimming left V 6 bases short and J 9 bases short, with 24 bases between. Germline CDR1 is SGHNT and CDR2 is YENEEA. The CDR3 coding sequence is TGTGCCAGCAGTCCCCACATGAAAGGGTCTCTAGGTGAGCAGTTCTTC. It specifies CASSPHMKGSLGEQFF.

This clonotype was seen only a few times. V usage is TRBV12-3 or TRBV12-4 and J usage is TRBJ1-5; 7 bases map to TRBD1. The CDR3 covers 14 residues. V lost 6 bases and J lost 6; bases outside the gene matches: 8. The CDR3 sequence: CASRNGQAGQPQHF. The CDR3 coding sequence is TGTGCCAGCAGAAACGGACAGGCAGGTCAGCCCCAGCATTTT.

The chain couples TRBV5-1 to TRBJ2-7; TRBD1 matches 10 bases. This CDR3 has 16 amino acids. Germline V gene sequence: CDR1 SGHRS, CDR2 YFSETQ. V trimming: 0 bases; J trimming: 5 bases; junction bases outside the gene matches: 8. The CDR3 protein is CASSLGPGQGINEQYF. Written as DNA, the CDR3 is TGCGCCAGCAGCTTGGGACCGGGACAGGGGATCAACGAGCAGTACTTC.

At least ten counts were recorded for this clonotype. The chain joins TRBV15 to TRBJ2-1, with a weak D call TRBD1 (6 bases). With 0 bases removed from V and 9 bases from J, the gap between germline ends came to 15 bases. The CDR3 length is 15 residues. Germline-derived CDR1 and CDR2 are LNHNV and YYDKDF (reference sequence). The chain's CDR3 is CATSREAQGKVEQFF. In DNA form, the CDR3 reads TGTGCCACCAGCAGAGAGGCCCAGGGGAAGGTTGAGCAGTTCTTC.

V usage is TRBV9 and J usage is TRBJ2-3, with D perhaps matching TRBD1 (6 bases). Trimming cost V 1 base and J 4 bases, with 13 bases left between them. The CDR3 has 15 residues. Germline assignment: CDR1 SGDLS and CDR2 YYNGEE. As DNA, the CDR3 is TGTGCCAGCAGCGTATCCGGACAGCCCTCAGATACGCAGTATTTT. This codes for CASSVSGQPSDTQYF.